This TCR beta chain originates from a study of blood T cell repertoires in COVID-19. Whole-study context: The samples span acute and convalescent COVID-19 from the United States, Italy and Spain. T cells, B-cell-depleted T cells, or PBMCs provided the cDNA or gDNA that served as material.

The germline V and J ends were trimmed by 0 bases and 5 bases, with 4 bases remaining between them. This CDR3 contains 13 residues. The germline gives CDR1 SGHTA, CDR2 FQGTGA. Repertoires were generated with immunoSEQ multiplex PCR, while TCRdb's copy carries only in-frame clones and drops some. The table shows some 21,000 clones, with less than 85% occurring only once. Input material: peripheral blood. The receptor's source is a man aged 60-69 years with active COVID-19. This chain uses TRBV7-3 with TRBJ2-2; no clear D gene. The CDR3 sequence is CASSLTVTGELFF. DNA for the CDR3: TGTGCCAGCAGCTTAACCGTGACCGGGGAGCTGTTTTTT.